The clone carrying this T cell receptor beta chain was recorded at least ten times. As yet, its antigen is unknown. The germline V and J ends were trimmed by 4 bases and 5 bases, with 13 bases remaining between them. The CDR3 runs 14 residues. TCRdb re-called the reads with MiXCR, one entry per CDR3 protein. The table has roughly 640,000 distinct CDR3 sequences, less than 25% seen once. The sample comes from a study of T cell repertoires in cytomegalovirus infection. Overall study context: CMV infection plus the matching HLA type was flagged by public TCR beta signatures.

Study conclusions and caveats: HLA-C-restricted CMV-specific TCR beta clonotypes were dominant in the ex vivo response. The study identified carriers of CMV plus the relevant HLA from cumulative public TCR beta family frequency.

Sequencing used CD8+ T cells from PBMCs. The TCR comes from a human donor in good health (CMV status not recorded). Some clones in this sample may be carry-over from other donors' samples. The chain is built from TRBV12-3 or TRBV12-4 and TRBJ2-3; possibly TRBD1 or TRBD2 for D (5 bases each). CDR3 residues: CASSSWGIGDTQYF. The CDR3 nucleotides read TGTGCCAGCAGTTCTTGGGGGATAGGAGATACGCAGTATTTT.